This T cell receptor beta chain was sequenced for a study of T cells after yellow fever vaccination. Study results and limitations: Of the clonotypes, a small share occurred in both CD4 and CD8 compartments.

Note on this clonotype: The antigen remains undetermined.

CDR3 length equals 15 residues. Germline lookup yields CDR1 SGHTA and CDR2 FQGNSA. Trimming removed 1 base at V and 3 bases at J, with 10 bases between. TCRdb redid the calling of the 5' RACE reads with MiXCR, one entry per CDR3 protein. Counted here are about 580,000 distinct CDR3 sequences, less than 20% occurring once; the ten biggest clones make up approximately 15%. The origin of this receptor is a young man who received the YFV17D yellow fever vaccine. The chain links TRBV7-2 to TRBJ1-5; D possibly corresponds to TRBD1 (5 bases). This specimen was PBMCs, taken less than 6 days after the first yellow fever vaccination. The DNA of the CDR3 is TGTGCCAGCAGCTTAGTCGGGGCCGCCAATCAGCCCCAGCATTTT. Its translation is CASSLVGAANQPQHF.